These T cell receptor beta chains were read from a single sample in a study of T cell responses to AZD1222 COVID-19 vaccine. TCRdb keeps only in-frame clones here, not all; method: immunoSEQ multiplex PCR. The sample lists tens of thousands of clones; around 80% were seen once. Sequences were derived from peripheral blood, sampled 28 days after the second AZD1222 dose. The receptors derive from an adult who received the AZD1222 COVID-19 vaccine. Both conserved end residues are part of each CDR3. D genes are given only for firm matches. A row's size may be missing; if present it is once, few, many or a size class.

v_call: TRBV5-1
d_call: TRBD1
clone_size: -
j_call: TRBJ1-2
cdr3_nt: TGCGCCAGCAGGTACCTTCGGACAGGGAGGGAGACCTATGGCTACACCTTC
cdr3_aa: CASRYLRTGRETYGYTF

v_call: TRBV21-1
d_call: -
clone_size: few
j_call: TRBJ2-7
cdr3_nt: TGTGCCAGCAGCAAATTTCAGCGGGAGCCCTACGAGCAGTACTTC
cdr3_aa: CASSKFQREPYEQYF

v_call: TRBV24-1
d_call: TRBD2
clone_size: once
j_call: TRBJ2-3
cdr3_nt: TGTGCCACCAGTGATCTCCGGACTAGCAAGGTGGGTCAAGATACGCAGTATTTT
cdr3_aa: CATSDLRTSKVGQDTQYF

v_call: TRBV9
d_call: -
clone_size: once
j_call: TRBJ2-7
cdr3_nt: TGTGCCAGCAGCGTAAGGGCAGCCTCCTACGAGCAGTACTTC
cdr3_aa: CASSVRAASYEQYF

v_call: TRBV5-4
d_call: TRBD2
clone_size: -
j_call: TRBJ2-1
cdr3_nt: TGTGCCAGCAGCTTTAGGGCGGGAGAGGTAAATGAGCAGTTCTTC
cdr3_aa: CASSFRAGEVNEQFF

v_call: TRBV28
d_call: TRBD2
clone_size: -
j_call: TRBJ2-7
cdr3_nt: TGTGCCAGCAGTTTTGTTGCGGGAGGTTCTTCCTACGAGCAGTACTTC
cdr3_aa: CASSFVAGGSSYEQYF

v_call: TRBV28
d_call: -
clone_size: -
j_call: TRBJ2-5
cdr3_nt: TGTGCCAGCAGTTTGGGCGATCCGGTGACCCAGTACTTC
cdr3_aa: CASSLGDPVTQYF

v_call: TRBV6-5
d_call: TRBD1
clone_size: -
j_call: TRBJ2-1
cdr3_nt: TGTGCCAGCACCCGAGGGACAGGGAGCGGCAATGAGCAGTTCTTC
cdr3_aa: CASTRGTGSGNEQFF

v_call: TRBV7-2
d_call: -
clone_size: -
j_call: TRBJ1-6
cdr3_nt: TGTGCCAGCAGCTTAGAGGGGATCTTTAGCTCCTATAATTCACCCCTCCACTTT
cdr3_aa: CASSLEGIFSSYNSPLHF

v_call: TRBV6-6
d_call: TRBD2
clone_size: -
j_call: TRBJ2-3
cdr3_nt: TGTGCCAGCAGTTACCTTGGCGGGAGTGGCTCGGATACGCAGTATTTT
cdr3_aa: CASSYLGGSGSDTQYF

v_call: TRBV9
d_call: -
clone_size: -
j_call: TRBJ1-1
cdr3_nt: TGTGCCAGCAGCACCCCCCCCGGTGTAGCTTTCTTT
cdr3_aa: CASSTPPGVAFF

v_call: TRBV27
d_call: -
clone_size: few
j_call: TRBJ2-7
cdr3_nt: TGTGCCAGCAGTCGACTGGAGATACTGGGAGAGCAGTACTTC
cdr3_aa: CASSRLEILGEQYF